One and the same sample provided the 6 T cell receptor beta chains below, sequenced in a study of control samples from healthy donors and cancer patients. Only in-frame clones appear in the TCRdb table, and some are missing; sequencing was by immunoSEQ multiplex PCR. The sample yields 390,000 or so clones, 80% to 95% seen once. What was sequenced was PBMCs. The receptors here all came from a man between 40 and 49 years old with head and neck cancer.

Only one count was recorded for this clone. The rearrangement uses TRBV19 and TRBJ1-1; D call uncertain. The CDR3 is 12 residues long. Trimming took off 4 bases at V and 0 bases at J, with 3 bases between the two ends. Germline V gene lookup returns CDR1 LNHDA and CDR2 SQIVND (reference sequence). CDR3 amino acids: CASSRMNTEAFF. CDR3 in DNA: TGTGCCAGTAGTAGAATGAACACTGAAGCTTTCTTT.

A single count supports this clone. The chain has TRBV2 and TRBJ1-1; D is unresolved. The CDR3 extends over 13 amino acids. Germline V gene sequence: CDR1 SNHLY, CDR2 FYNNEI. V was shortened by 2 bases and J by 5 bases, with 9 bases between the two germline ends. The CDR3 loop reads CASSEYEQTEAFF. In DNA form, the CDR3 reads TGTGCCAGCAGTGAATATGAGCAGACTGAAGCTTTCTTT.

V usage is TRBV11-2 and J usage is TRBJ2-7, with D perhaps TRBD1 or TRBD2 (5 bases each). Per the germline V gene, CDR1 is SGHAT and CDR2 is FQNNGV. Trimming removed 0 bases at V and 5 bases at J, with 14 bases between. There are 15 residues in the CDR3. As DNA, the CDR3 is TGTGCCAGCAGCTTAGAAGGCACGGGGCGGAACGAGCAGTACTTC. The encoded protein is CASSLEGTGRNEQYF.

This chain uses TRBV7-2 with TRBJ2-1, with D possibly being TRBD1 (6 bases). Germline V gene lookup returns CDR1 SGHTA and CDR2 FQGNSA. V lost 7 bases to trimming and J lost 5 bases, with 15 bases between them. The length of the CDR3 is 14 residues. The CDR3 DNA reads TGTGCCAGCACCTCCCCCGACAGGCACAATGAGCAGTTCTTC. It encodes CASTSPDRHNEQFF.

This chain joins TRBV6-4 and TRBJ2-1, with 9 bases aligning to TRBD2. Germline trimming cut 4 bases from V and 3 bases from J; bases unmatched to any gene: 13. Looked up from germline, CDR1 is MRHNA and CDR2 is SNTAGT. This CDR3 spans 18 amino acids. CDR3 protein: CASSVRWTSVKYYNEQFF. The CDR3 DNA reads TGTGCCAGCAGTGTTCGTTGGACTAGCGTAAAATACTACAATGAGCAGTTCTTC.

This clone has only one observation. The same CDR3 can be traced to other DNA sequences in this sample. V is TRBV5-1 and J is TRBJ2-7; 9 nucleotides match TRBD1. The ends lost 2 bases at V and 0 bases at J; junction bases unmatched: 3. Looked up from germline, CDR1 is SGHRS and CDR2 is YFSETQ. The CDR3 covers 15 residues. The CDR3 region is CASSLDRGSSYEQYF. The CDR3, as DNA: TGCGCCAGCAGCTTAGACAGGGGGAGCTCCTACGAGCAGTACTTC.